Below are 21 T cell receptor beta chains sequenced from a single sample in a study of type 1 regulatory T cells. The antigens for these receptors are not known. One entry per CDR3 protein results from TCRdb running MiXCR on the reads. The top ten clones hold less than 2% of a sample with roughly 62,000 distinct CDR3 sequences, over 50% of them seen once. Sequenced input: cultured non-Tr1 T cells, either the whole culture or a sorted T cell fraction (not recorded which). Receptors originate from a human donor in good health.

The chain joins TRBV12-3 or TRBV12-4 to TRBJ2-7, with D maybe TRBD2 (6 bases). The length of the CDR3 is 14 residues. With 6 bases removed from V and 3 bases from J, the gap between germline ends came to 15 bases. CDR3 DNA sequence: TGTGCCAGCAGCCGCACGGGGGAACACTACGAGCAGTACTTC. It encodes CASSRTGEHYEQYF.

The CDR3 reads CASSEAVGEDTQYF. The CDR3 DNA reads as TGCGCCAGCAGCGAAGCCGTGGGTGAAGATACGCAGTATTTT. This chain connects TRBV5-1 to TRBJ2-3; no reliable D call. Per the germline V gene, CDR1 is SGHRS and CDR2 is YFSETQ. Trimming took off 4 bases at V and 5 bases at J, with 14 bases between the two ends. The CDR3 contains 14 residues.

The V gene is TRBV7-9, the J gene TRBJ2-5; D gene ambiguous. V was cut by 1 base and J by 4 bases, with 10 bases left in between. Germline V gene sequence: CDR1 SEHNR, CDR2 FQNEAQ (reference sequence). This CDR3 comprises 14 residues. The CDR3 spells CASSLGQSAETQYF. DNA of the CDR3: TGTGCCAGCAGCTTAGGTCAGTCCGCAGAGACCCAGTACTTC.

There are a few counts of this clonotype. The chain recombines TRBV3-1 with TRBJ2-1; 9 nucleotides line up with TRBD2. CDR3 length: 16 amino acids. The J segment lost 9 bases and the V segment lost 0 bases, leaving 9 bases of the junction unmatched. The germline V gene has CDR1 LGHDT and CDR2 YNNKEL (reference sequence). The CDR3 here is CASSQDRVAGAGEQFF. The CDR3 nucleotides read TGTGCCAGCAGCCAAGATCGGGTAGCGGGAGCCGGTGAGCAGTTCTTC.

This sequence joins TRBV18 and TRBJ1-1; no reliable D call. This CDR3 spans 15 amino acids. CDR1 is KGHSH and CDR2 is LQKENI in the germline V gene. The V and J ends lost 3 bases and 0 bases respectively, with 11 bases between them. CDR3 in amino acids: CASSPLPRLNTEAFF. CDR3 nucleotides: TGTGCCAGCTCACCGCTTCCGAGGCTGAACACTGAAGCTTTCTTT.

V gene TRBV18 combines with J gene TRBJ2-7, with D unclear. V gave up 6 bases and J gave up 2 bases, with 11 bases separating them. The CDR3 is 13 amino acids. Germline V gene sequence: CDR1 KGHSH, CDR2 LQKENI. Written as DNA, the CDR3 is TGTGCCAGCTCCTCGGGTGGCCCCTACGAGCAGTACTTC. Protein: CASSSGGPYEQYF.

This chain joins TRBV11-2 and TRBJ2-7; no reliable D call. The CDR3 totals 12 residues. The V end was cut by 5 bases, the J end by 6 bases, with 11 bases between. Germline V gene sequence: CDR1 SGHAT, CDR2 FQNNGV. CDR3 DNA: TGTGCCAGCAGCGCGATGGGTGGCGAGCAGTACTTC. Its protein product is CASSAMGGEQYF.

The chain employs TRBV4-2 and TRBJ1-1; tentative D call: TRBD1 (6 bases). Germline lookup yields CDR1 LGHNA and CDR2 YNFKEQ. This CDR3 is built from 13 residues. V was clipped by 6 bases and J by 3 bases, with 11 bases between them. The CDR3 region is CASSREGDTEAFF. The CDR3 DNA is TGTGCCAGCAGTAGAGAGGGGGACACTGAAGCTTTCTTT.

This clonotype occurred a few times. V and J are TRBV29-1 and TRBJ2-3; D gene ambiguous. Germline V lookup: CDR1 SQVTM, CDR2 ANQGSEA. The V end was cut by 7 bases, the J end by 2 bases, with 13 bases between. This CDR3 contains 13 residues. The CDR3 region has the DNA TGCAGCGGTCTCCGACAAGACACAGATACGCAGTATTTT. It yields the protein CSGLRQDTDTQYF.

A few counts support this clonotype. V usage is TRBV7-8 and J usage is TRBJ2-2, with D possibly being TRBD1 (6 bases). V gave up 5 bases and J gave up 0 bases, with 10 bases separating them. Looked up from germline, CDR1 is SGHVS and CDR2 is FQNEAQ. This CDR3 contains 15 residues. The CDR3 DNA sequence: TGTGCCAGCAGCCCACAGGGTACGAACACCGGGGAGCTGTTTTTT. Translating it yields CASSPQGTNTGELFF. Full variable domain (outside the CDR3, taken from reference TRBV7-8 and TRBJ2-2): GAGVSQSPRYKVAKRGQDVALRCDPISGHVSLFWYQQALGQGPEFLTYFQNEAQLDKSGLPSDRFFAERPEGSVSTLKIQRTQQEDSAVYLCASSPQGTNTGELFFGEGSRLTVL.

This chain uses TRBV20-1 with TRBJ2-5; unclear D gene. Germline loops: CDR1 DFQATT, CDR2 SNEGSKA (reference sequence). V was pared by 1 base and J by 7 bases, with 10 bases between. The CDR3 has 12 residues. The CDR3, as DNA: TGCAGTGCTAGAGTTGTCAGAGGGACCCAGTACTTC. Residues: CSARVVRGTQYF.

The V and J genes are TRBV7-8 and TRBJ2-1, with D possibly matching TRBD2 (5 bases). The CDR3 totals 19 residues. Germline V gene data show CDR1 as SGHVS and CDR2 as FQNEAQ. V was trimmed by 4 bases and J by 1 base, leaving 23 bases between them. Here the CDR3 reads CASSSLGLGFDYSYNEQFF. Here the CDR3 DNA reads TGTGCCAGCAGCTCTTTAGGCTTGGGGTTCGACTATTCCTACAATGAGCAGTTCTTC.

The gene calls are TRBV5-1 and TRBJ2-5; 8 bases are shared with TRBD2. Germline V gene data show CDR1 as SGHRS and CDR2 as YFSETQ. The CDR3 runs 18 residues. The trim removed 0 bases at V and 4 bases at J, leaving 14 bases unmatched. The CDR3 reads CASSLGFSGGRTRETQYF. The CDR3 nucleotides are TGCGCCAGCAGCTTGGGGTTTTCGGGCGGGAGGACTCGAGAGACCCAGTACTTC.

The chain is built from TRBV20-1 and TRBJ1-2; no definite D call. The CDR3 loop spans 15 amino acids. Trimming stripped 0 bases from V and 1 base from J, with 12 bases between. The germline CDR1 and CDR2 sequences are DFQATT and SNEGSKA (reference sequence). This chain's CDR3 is CSARDPDWGNYGYTF. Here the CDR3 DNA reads TGCAGTGCTAGAGATCCTGATTGGGGTAACTATGGCTACACCTTC.

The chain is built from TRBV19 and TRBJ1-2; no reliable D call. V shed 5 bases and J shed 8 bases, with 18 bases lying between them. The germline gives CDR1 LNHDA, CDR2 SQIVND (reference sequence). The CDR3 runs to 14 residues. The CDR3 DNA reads TGTGCCAGTAGTGCCACCCACGGACTCTTAGGCTACACCTTC. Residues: CASSATHGLLGYTF.

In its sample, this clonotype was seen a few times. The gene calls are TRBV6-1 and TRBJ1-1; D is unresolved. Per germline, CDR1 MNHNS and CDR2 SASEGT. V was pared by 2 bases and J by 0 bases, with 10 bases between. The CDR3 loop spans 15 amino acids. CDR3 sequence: CASSESDQMNTEAFF. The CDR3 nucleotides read TGTGCCAGCAGTGAATCGGATCAGATGAACACTGAAGCTTTCTTT.

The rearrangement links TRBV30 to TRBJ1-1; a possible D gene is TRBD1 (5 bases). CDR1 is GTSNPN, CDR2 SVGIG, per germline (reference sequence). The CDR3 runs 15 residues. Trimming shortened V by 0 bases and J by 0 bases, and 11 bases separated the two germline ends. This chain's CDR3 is CAWSVTRGVNTEAFF. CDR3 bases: TGTGCCTGGAGTGTAACGAGGGGCGTGAACACTGAAGCTTTCTTT.

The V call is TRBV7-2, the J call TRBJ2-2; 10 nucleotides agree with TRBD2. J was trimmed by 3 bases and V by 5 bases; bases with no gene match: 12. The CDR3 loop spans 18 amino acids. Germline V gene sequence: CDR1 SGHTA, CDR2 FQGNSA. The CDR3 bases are TGTGCCAGCAGCGGTACTCCAACTAGCGGGGCTGACACCGGGGAGCTGTTTTTT. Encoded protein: CASSGTPTSGADTGELFF.

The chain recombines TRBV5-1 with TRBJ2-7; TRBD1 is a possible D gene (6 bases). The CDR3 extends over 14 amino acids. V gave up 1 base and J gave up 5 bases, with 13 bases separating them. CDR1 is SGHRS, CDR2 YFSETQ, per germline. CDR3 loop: CASSLRQDKDEQYF. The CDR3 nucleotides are TGCGCCAGCAGCTTGCGACAGGATAAAGACGAGCAGTACTTC.

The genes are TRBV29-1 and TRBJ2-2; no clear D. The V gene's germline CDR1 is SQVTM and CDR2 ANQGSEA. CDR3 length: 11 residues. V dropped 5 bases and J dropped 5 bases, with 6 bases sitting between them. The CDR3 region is CSVMGTGELFF. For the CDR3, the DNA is TGCAGCGTTATGGGTACCGGGGAGCTGTTTTTT.

The CDR3 region is CSAAGTSDLNEQFF. In nucleotides, the CDR3 is TGCAGTGCTGCCGGGACTAGCGACCTCAATGAGCAGTTCTTC. J is TRBJ2-1 and V is TRBV20-1; TRBD2 matches 10 bases. From germline, CDR1 is DFQATT and CDR2 SNEGSKA (reference sequence). Trimming cost V 5 bases and J 6 bases; bases outside gene matches: 7. CDR3 length: 14 amino acids.